Described below is a single T cell receptor beta chain sequence and its context. Its recognized antigen is unknown. Base qualities are not at hand, and no much larger clone is one base apart. Ficoll-Paque density gradient centrifugation was used to isolate PBMCs. This entry comes from a study of T-cell memory formation after mild COVID-19 (dated by TCRdb to the early 2020s). Study-wide context: Most TCR sequence clusters were specific to one of the two donors. Longitudinal TCRalpha and TCRbeta repertoire sequencing tracked T-cell clones expanding and contracting after mild COVID-19 in a couple of donors. Two young, previously healthy adult volunteers made up the cohort, one male and one female. What the authors observed across the whole study: Clones that contracted from day 15 to 85 showed balanced CD4/CD8 phenotypes, whereas a second wave of clones that expanded from day 15 to 37 leaned towards CD4+. The study covered only a couple of mild cases, and larger cohorts including severe cases with pre-infection samples were considered necessary. The second-wave clones that peaked on day 37 were not confirmed to be SARS-CoV-2 specific. Contracting CD4+ clones were located mainly in the CM and EM memory subsets, whereas CD8+ clones were found to be enriched in EMRA. Some responding clones were detected in pre-infection memory, which suggested that pre-existing cross-reactive memory T cells had joined the SARS-CoV-2 response.

Data came from an Illumina NovaSeq 6000. TCRalpha and TCRbeta cDNA libraries were built by 5'RACE with constant-segment primers, adding sample barcodes and unique molecular identifiers. Trizol reagent was used to extract RNA from every sample. Library amplification was performed in two PCR steps, and a second sample barcode and Illumina TruSeq adapters were introduced in the second step. Sequencing of libraries was performed on an Illumina NovaSeq with 2 x 150 bp paired-end reads. Turning to the authors' computational methods: Reads were demultiplexed and collapsed into UMI-guided consensus sequences with migec v1.2.7. With mixcr v2.1.11, UMI consensuses were aligned to TRA and TRB V and J templates and assembled into clonotypes. A clonotype was counted as expanded or contracted only if both edgeR and NoisET called the change significant, with noise models trained on biological replicates. For edgeR calls, a false discovery rate-adjusted p below 0.01 and a log2 fold-change threshold of 1 were applied. As an exploratory analysis of dynamics, max-normalized trajectories of the 1000 most abundant clonotypes were examined by PCA with hierarchical clustering. The CD4 or CD8 phenotype of responding clones was assigned using the separately sequenced CD4+ and CD8+ repertoires. TCRdb redid the processing of the public reads, applying fastp at Q25 and MiXCR, and retained in-frame beta chains. Under each unique CDR3 protein, matching rows form one entry showing the most common genes and DNA. For this entry, the V and J calls and clone size follow TCRdb and not the study's own pipeline. Within this sample are roughly 180,000 distinct CDR3 sequences, with roughly 20% of them counted one time only. The top ten clones comprise 3% to 4% of the sample.

The CDR3 measures 13 amino acids from cysteine to phenylalanine. Of the read, only the CDR3 DNA is kept; its 39 bases are in frame from base 1. In the germline V gene, CDR1 corresponds to SGHTA and CDR2 to FQGNSA. Between the V and J ends, shortened by 3 bases and 2 bases respectively, the junction contains 6 bases. The receptor was derived from a man in his late teens or twenties who had mild COVID-19 (a few samples of this study predate the infection). The sample titles of this study are shuffled in the database, so cell type and time point are left out; the donor was told from shared clones. The sequenced material came from PBMCs or a T cell subset sorted from them (not recorded which). This chain is built from TRBV7-2 and TRBJ2-3; the D segment cannot be called with confidence. The bases are TGTGCCAGCAGCTTGATCCTCACAGATACGCAGTATTTT. Its product reads: CASSLILTDTQYF.